Shown below are 21 T cell receptor beta chains from a single sample sequenced in a study of blood T cell repertoires in COVID-19. TCRdb's copy holds only in-frame clones and misses some; the assay was immunoSEQ multiplex PCR. The sample consists of about 85,000 clones, around four fifths of them appearing once. Source material: peripheral blood. The receptors shown here come from a man in his sixties or seventies with acute or convalescent COVID-19.

The rearrangement uses TRBV5-6 and TRBJ2-2; 10 nucleotides line up with TRBD1. CDR3 length: 16 residues. Trimming at V came to 3 bases and at J to 7 bases, leaving 9 bases not matched to a gene. Germline CDR1 is SGHDT and CDR2 is YYEEEE. CDR3 loop: CASSSATGGAGGELFF. CDR3 coding DNA: TGTGCCAGCAGCTCGGCGACAGGGGGCGCCGGCGGGGAGCTGTTTTTT.

This chain connects TRBV10-3 to TRBJ2-1; 8 bases align to TRBD1. The germline CDR1 and CDR2 sequences are ENHRY and SYGVKD. The CDR3 is 19 amino acids. The V gene end was trimmed by 0 bases and the J gene end by 5 bases; junction bases not matched to a gene: 15. The CDR3 sequence is CAISESHPSVQGGNNEQFF. The CDR3, as DNA: TGTGCCATCAGTGAGTCCCACCCCAGTGTACAGGGGGGAAACAATGAGCAGTTCTTC.

This sequence joins TRBV5-1 and TRBJ2-2; perhaps TRBD1 as D (7 bases). CDR3 length: 17 residues. V was pared by 4 bases and J by 2 bases, with 18 bases between. Germline loops: CDR1 SGHRS, CDR2 YFSETQ. The CDR3 loop reads CASSARGRDSNTGELFF. The CDR3 coding sequence is TGCGCCAGCAGCGCAAGGGGGCGGGACTCCAACACCGGGGAGCTGTTTTTT.

This clone was counted only a few times. The chain links TRBV2 to TRBJ2-1; maybe TRBD1 (5 bases). CDR3 length: 14 amino acids. V was cut by 6 bases and J by 0 bases, with 9 bases left in between. Germline CDR1 SNHLY, CDR2 FYNNEI. CDR3 amino acids: CASRMDTSYNEQFF. The CDR3 DNA sequence: TGTGCCAGCAGGATGGACACCTCCTACAATGAGCAGTTCTTC.

This clone appeared a single time. V gene TRBV3-1 (or the pseudogene TRBV3-2) combines with J gene TRBJ1-3, with 7 bases fitting TRBD1. This CDR3 spans 16 amino acids. Germline trimming cut 3 bases from V and 1 base from J; bases unmatched to any gene: 6. Germline lookup yields CDR1 LGHDT and CDR2 YNNKEL (reference sequence). In nucleotides, the CDR3 is TGTGCCAGCAGCCACTCCGGGACAGCTTCTGGAAACACCATATATTTT. Its protein product is CASSHSGTASGNTIYF.

This clone was recorded a few times. This chain uses TRBV19 with TRBJ2-1; D possibly corresponds to TRBD2 (6 bases). The germline V gene encodes CDR1 LNHDA and CDR2 SQIVND (reference sequence). V gave up 2 bases and J gave up 8 bases, with 13 bases separating them. The CDR3 is 14 residues long. CDR3 sequence: CASSIRPGGDEQFF. The CDR3 region has the DNA TGTGCCAGTAGTATACGCCCCGGAGGGGATGAGCAGTTCTTC.

J is TRBJ2-7 and V is TRBV10-3; 13 positions agree with TRBD2. The CDR3 contains 17 residues. CDR1 is ENHRY and CDR2 is SYGVKD in the germline V gene. The V and J ends lost 2 bases and 3 bases, in that order; junction bases with no gene match: 7. The CDR3 here is CAISEKGGLAGNYEQYF. The CDR3 DNA is TGTGCCATCAGTGAGAAGGGGGGACTAGCGGGGAACTACGAGCAGTACTTC.

J is TRBJ2-3 and V is TRBV5-1; 7 bases are shared with TRBD1. The CDR3 has 15 amino acids. Germline assignment: CDR1 SGHRS and CDR2 YFSETQ. J lost 2 bases, V lost 2 bases, and 5 bases had no gene match. The CDR3 nucleotides are TGCGCCAGCAGCTTTACAGGGGATCCCACAGATACGCAGTATTTT. Protein product: CASSFTGDPTDTQYF. Variable domain in full (rest from reference TRBV5-1 and TRBJ2-3): KAGVTQTPRYLIKTRGQQVTLSCSPISGHRSVSWYQQTPGQGLQFLFEYFSETQRNKGNFPGRFSGRQFSNSRSEMNVSTLELGDSALYLCASSFTGDPTDTQYFGPGTRLTVL.

The rearrangement joins TRBV24-1 to TRBJ2-5; 7 bases line up with TRBD1. Germline V gene lookup returns CDR1 KGHDR and CDR2 SFDVKD. J was trimmed by 7 bases and V by 3 bases; bases with no gene match: 10. CDR3 length: 15 residues. The CDR3 sequence: CATSDRGQSLGTQYF. CDR3 in DNA: TGTGCCACCAGTGATCGGGGACAGAGCCTAGGGACCCAGTACTTC.

The chain uses TRBV7-3 and TRBJ1-2; D ambiguous. The V gene's germline CDR1 is SGHTA and CDR2 FQGTGA. The V end was cut by 5 bases, the J end by 8 bases, with 21 bases between. The CDR3 loop spans 15 amino acids. CDR3 sequence: CASSATRKDLSGYTF. In DNA form, the CDR3 reads TGTGCCAGCAGCGCCACTAGGAAGGATTTAAGCGGCTACACCTTC.

This clone was detected once. V usage is TRBV12-3 or TRBV12-4 and J usage is TRBJ2-2; D not certain. The CDR3 has 13 amino acids. V was shortened by 7 bases and J by 4 bases, with 10 bases between the two germline ends. The CDR3: CASTYLGTGELFF. In DNA form, the CDR3 reads TGTGCCAGCACCTACCTTGGCACCGGGGAGCTGTTTTTT.

This clone was recorded only once. This rearrangement joins TRBV28 to TRBJ2-2, with TRBD2 matching 10 bases. This CDR3 spans 15 amino acids. Germline values: CDR1 MDHEN, CDR2 SYDVKM. The trim removed 6 bases at V and 5 bases at J, leaving 6 bases unmatched. The DNA for the CDR3 is TGTGCCAGCAGCCCCCCGGGACTAGCGACCGGGGAGCTGTTTTTT. This encodes CASSPPGLATGELFF.

The chain has TRBV5-5 and TRBJ1-3; 7 nucleotides agree with TRBD1. The germline CDR1 and CDR2 sequences are SGHKS and YYEKEE (reference sequence). The CDR3 runs to 14 residues. V was pared by 3 bases and J by 4 bases, with 4 bases of the junction left unmatched. The CDR3 nucleotides read TGTGCCAGCAGCTCGGGGGACAGCGGAAACACCATATATTTT. It yields the protein CASSSGDSGNTIYF. Looking up the rest from reference TRBV5-5 and TRBJ1-3 gives the full variable domain: DAGVTQSPTHLIKTRGQQVTLRCSPISGHKSVSWYQQVLGQGPQFIFQYYEKEERGRGNFPDRFSARQFPNYSSELNVNALLLGDSALYLCASSSGDSGNTIYFGEGSWLTVV.

The chain uses TRBV5-1 and TRBJ1-1, with 7 bases matching TRBD1. In germline, CDR1 is SGHRS, CDR2 YFSETQ. J lost 5 bases, V lost 0 bases, and 7 bases had no gene match. The CDR3 covers 15 residues. CDR3 DNA sequence: TGCGCCAGCAGCTTGGGACAGGGTAGGGGAACTGAAGCTTTCTTT. Translating it yields CASSLGQGRGTEAFF.

This CDR3 is CASSFGDRSPLHF. As DNA, the CDR3 is TGTGCCAGCAGCTTCGGAGACAGATCACCCCTCCACTTT. V gene TRBV11-3 combines with J gene TRBJ1-6; D is perhaps TRBD1 (5 bases). CDR3 length equals 13 residues. Per germline, CDR1 SGHNT and CDR2 YENEEA. The germline V and J ends were trimmed by 3 bases and 10 bases, with 10 bases remaining between them. Drawing the rest from reference TRBV11-3 and TRBJ1-6, the complete variable domain is EAGVVQSPRYKIIEKKQPVAFWCNPISGHNTLYWYLQNLGQGPELLIRYENEEAVDDSQLPKDRFSAERLKGVDSTLKIQPAELGDSAVYLCASSFGDRSPLHFGNGTRLTVT.

V gene TRBV3-1 (or the pseudogene TRBV3-2) combines with J gene TRBJ1-2, with 12 positions matching TRBD1. The trim removed 3 bases at V and 8 bases at J, leaving 7 bases unmatched. The germline V gene encodes CDR1 LGHDT and CDR2 YNNKEL (reference sequence). The CDR3 covers 15 residues. CDR3 bases: TGTGCCAGCAGCCAGGGACAGGGGGCGCCGGACGGCTACACCTTC. Amino acids: CASSQGQGAPDGYTF.

The genes are TRBV2 and TRBJ1-5; 7 bases are a match to TRBD1. With V trimmed by 6 bases and J by 11 bases, 10 bases remained unmatched. The CDR3 totals 13 residues. From germline, CDR1 is SNHLY and CDR2 FYNNEI. The CDR3 loop reads CASRGQTRQSQHF. CDR3 DNA: TGTGCCAGCAGGGGACAGACCAGGCAGTCCCAGCATTTT.

The V and J genes are TRBV27 and TRBJ1-5, with a weak D call TRBD1 (6 bases). This CDR3 comprises 13 residues. V dropped 6 bases and J dropped 2 bases, with 8 bases sitting between them. CDR1 is MNHEY, CDR2 SMNVEV, per germline (reference sequence). The CDR3 nucleotides read TGTGCCAGCAGCAGGACAGGCAATCAGCCCCAGCATTTT. Protein sequence: CASSRTGNQPQHF.

The rearrangement joins TRBV29-1 to TRBJ2-7; the D gene is possibly TRBD1 (5 bases). The CDR3 consists of 11 residues. CDR1 SQVTM and CDR2 ANQGSEA come from the germline V gene. V was pared by 7 bases and J by 3 bases, with 10 bases between. The CDR3 DNA is TGCAGCGCCGACAGAGACTACGAGCAGTACTTC. It specifies CSADRDYEQYF.

V usage is TRBV27 and J usage is TRBJ1-1, with 7 positions matching TRBD1. The CDR3 runs 14 residues. Germline CDR1 reads MNHEY; CDR2 reads SMNVEV (reference sequence). The V gene end was trimmed by 3 bases and the J gene end by 1 base; junction bases not matched to a gene: 2. In nucleotides, the CDR3 is TGTGCCAGCAGTTTCCAGGGGGGGAACACTGAAGCTTTCTTT. Its translation: CASSFQGGNTEAFF.

V and J are TRBV30 and TRBJ2-1; 11 bases align to TRBD2. CDR3 length: 16 amino acids. J lost 3 bases, V lost 5 bases, and 9 bases had no gene match. Germline values: CDR1 GTSNPN, CDR2 SVGIG (reference sequence). The CDR3 loop reads CAWALAGGHYYNEQFF. The CDR3 DNA is TGTGCCTGGGCGCTAGCGGGGGGCCATTACTACAATGAGCAGTTCTTC. Looking up the rest from reference TRBV30 and TRBJ2-1 gives the full variable domain: SQTIHQWPATLVQPVGSPLSLECTVEGTSNPNLYWYRQAAGRGLQLLFYSVGIGQISSEVPQNLSASRPQDRQFILSSKKLLLSDSGFYLCAWALAGGHYYNEQFFGPGTRLTVL.